This TCR beta chain appears in the sequencing data of a study of a mutant IDH1 vaccine in newly diagnosed glioma. Study-level background: Either 4-6 weeks after radiotherapy alone or alongside temozolomide, vaccination was begun.

The CDR3 is made up of 13 amino acids. The germline V gene encodes CDR1 KGHSH and CDR2 LQKENI. The V end lost 10 bases, the J end lost 0 bases, and 12 bases lay between the germline ends. Measured with immunoSEQ multiplex PCR; TCRdb has only the in-frame clones, and not every one. The sample has about 56,000 clones; 80% to 90% are singletons. Documented time point: week 23, last vaccination. It was 300 ug of mutant IDH1 20-mer peptide that made up each vaccine dose, given with topical imiquimod. Each tumor in the donors was a new WHO grade 3 or 4 astrocytoma, IDH1-mutant and ATRX-lost. On this clone: Its specificity is unknown.

General study findings and limits: Pseudoprogression showed no apparent link to changes in top peripheral T cell clonotypes.

V is TRBV18 and J is TRBJ1-1; tentatively, D is TRBD1 (5 bases). This sequence was found in a man aged 35-49 years with glioma. The specimen was PBMCs, collected from a glioma patient whose treatment included an IDH1 peptide vaccine. The CDR3 DNA reads as TGTGCCACGCGCGGGGGTATGAACACTGAAGCTTTCTTT. It yields the protein CATRGGMNTEAFF.